This T cell receptor (beta chain) was captured in a study of molecular identifiers for immune sequencing clone quantification. Worth noting for this clonotype: Antigen specificity is unknown.

Study-level results: Clones above 20 RNA copies held over 97% of effector molecules, under 1% in naive cells.

Listed TCR primers and previously described methods were used for bulk TCR libraries. Via MiXCR, TCRdb re-called the PCR reads, giving one row per CDR3 protein. The data contain some 650,000 distinct CDR3 sequences, 15% to 20% of them singletons. Looked up from germline, CDR1 is KGHDR and CDR2 is SFDVKD. The CDR3 extends over 12 amino acids. V was pared by 4 bases and J by 8 bases, with 10 bases between. Sequencing libraries of naive CD8 cells derived from approximately 20,000 to 1,000,000 sorted cells with 10%, 30% or 50% RNA. The CD8+CD4-CCR7+CD45RA+ phenotype defined the sorted naive CD8 T cells. This receptor was obtained from a human donor in good health. Some libraries in this study had Jurkat cell RNA spiked in. The sequenced material came from naive CD8+ T cells from blood, with Jurkat cell RNA spiked in. This sample's subset: FACS-sorted CD8+CD4-CCR7+CD45RA+ naive T cells. The gene calls are TRBV24-1 and TRBJ1-2; the D is unclear. This chain's CDR3 is CATSDSPWGYTF. The DNA of the CDR3 is TGTGCCACCAGTGACTCCCCATGGGGCTACACCTTC.